This T cell receptor (beta chain) was captured by sequencing in a study of OX40 agonist ivuxolimab in advanced cancers. Study at large: An agonistic human IgG2 monoclonal antibody against OX40 (CD134) was given.

General study results and limits: The study observed clonal expansion of CD4+ and CD8+ blood T cells by week 6 at 0.1 to 3.0 mg/kg. Compared with CD4+, CD8+ T cells on average had more expanded clones. Individuals who were partial responders at 0.1-3.0 mg/kg had clonal expansion that ranked among the lowest.

Germline V gene data show CDR1 as MGHRA and CDR2 as YSYEKL. There are 17 residues in the CDR3. Trimming removed 0 bases at V and 4 bases at J, with 17 bases between. This clone was seen a few times. What it recognizes is unknown. The data were produced by immunoSEQ multiplex PCR, yet TCRdb's version contains in-frame clones alone and is incomplete. Of roughly 23,000 clones listed, about 83% are singletons. This chain connects TRBV4-1 to TRBJ2-3; D could derive from TRBD1 or TRBD2 (5 bases each). The TCR comes from an adult with an advanced solid tumor such as melanoma, head and neck, liver or kidney cancer. The sample was CD4+ or CD8+ T cells sorted from blood, taken in a trial of the OX40 agonist ivuxolimab. The CDR3 nucleotides are TGCGCCAGCAGCCAAGATGGGGGTGGGGGAAGGGCAGATACGCAGTATTTT. This gives the protein CASSQDGGGGRADTQYF.